The following is a T cell receptor beta chain sequence with its context. What it binds is unknown. This sample is part of a study of cytomegalovirus exposure and HLA in healthy donors. The study's findings and limits: In a later analysis, V- and J-gene trimming of beta chains associated with a DCLRE1C missense variant, replicated independently.

The study ran its PCR with 60 Vbeta and 13 Jbeta primers. Assay: immunoSEQ multiplex PCR; the TCRdb copy retains only in-frame clones and omits some. This table has under 150,000 clones, 70% to 85% appearing once. The germline CDR1 and CDR2 sequences are LNHDA and SQIVND (reference sequence). The CDR3 sequence is 16 residues long. V was pared by 1 base and J by 2 bases, with 6 bases of the junction left unmatched. The chain recombines TRBV19 with TRBJ1-1, with TRBD1 matching 8 bases. Sequenced: PBMCs. The sequence derives from a male donor in good health and CMV-seronegative. The CDR3 DNA sequence: TGTGCCAGTAGTATAGGTGGCAGGGGGCTCAACACTGAAGCTTTCTTT. This encodes CASSIGGRGLNTEAFF.